This T cell receptor beta chain was sequenced in a study of cytomegalovirus exposure and HLA in healthy donors. Overall study findings and caveats: Reports indicated that the classifier achieved high specificity and sensitivity in diagnosing cytomegalovirus status. The majority of TCR sequences were rare, yet some public TCRs appeared in many donors. It was fewer than 200 TCR beta chains that were listed as cytomegalovirus-associated.

Trimming cost V 6 bases and J 1 base, with 11 bases left between them. CDR1 and CDR2 (germline): SQVTM, ANQGSEA. The CDR3 contains 13 residues. The PCR contained 60 Vbeta and 13 Jbeta primers. The assay was immunoSEQ multiplex PCR, and TCRdb's table has in-frame clones only and misses some. Of under 200,000 clones listed, about nine tenths are singletons. Note on this clone: No antigen is known for it. The identical CDR3 is also encoded by other nucleotide sequences in the sample.

This rearrangement joins TRBV29-1 to TRBJ2-3; D possibly corresponds to TRBD1 (5 bases). The sequence came from a boy aged 2 to 10 in good health and CMV-seronegative. Sample: PBMCs. DNA of the CDR3: TGCAGCGTAAGGCAGGGCGGCACAGATACGCAGTATTTT. Translation gives CSVRQGGTDTQYF.